This entry describes one T cell receptor beta chain. This specimen comes from a study of blood T cell repertoires in COVID-19. Trimming took off 7 bases at V and 1 base at J, with 14 bases between the two ends. The CDR3 runs to 15 residues. The germline V gene has CDR1 LNHDA and CDR2 SQIVND (reference sequence). Profiling relied on immunoSEQ multiplex PCR, and the TCRdb table lists in-frame clones only, not all of them. Of 200,000 to 250,000 clones listed, roughly 84% were seen once; the top ten hold less than 2.5%. Sequencing used peripheral blood. This sequence originates from a woman aged 55-75 years with acute or convalescent COVID-19. This sequence joins TRBV19 and TRBJ1-5; no reliable D call. The CDR3 nucleotides read TGTGCCAGTACCCGAGAATGGTTGAGCAATCAGCCCCAGCATTTT. It codes for CASTREWLSNQPQHF.